This is a list of T cell receptor beta chains from one sample in a study of chemoradiotherapy in HPV16-positive cancers. The data were produced by immunoSEQ multiplex PCR, yet TCRdb's version contains in-frame clones alone and is incomplete. There are about 53,000 clones in the sample; under 95% occur only once, and around 3.5% lies in the top ten. Here the sequenced sample was blood, taken from a patient who underwent chemoradiotherapy. These receptors were obtained from a human donor with HPV-associated anogenital cancer. Each CDR3 is given with its conserved first and last residue. A D gene is named only where the DNA matches it firmly. A row's size may be missing; if present it is once, few, many or a size class.

TGTGCCAGCAAGCTTGAGAAAGGGGACTATGGCTACACCTTC,CASKLEKGDYGYTF,.,TRBV2,TRBJ1-2,.
TGTGCCTGGAGTCGACCCGGGCCTACGGGTGGCTACACCTTC,CAWSRPGPTGGYTF,.,TRBV30,TRBJ1-2,.
TGTGCCAGCAGCTTGGACCGGAGCTCCTACGAGCAGTACTTC,CASSLDRSSYEQYF,.,TRBV5-5,TRBJ2-7,.
TGTGCCAGTAGTTCGGACAGTTTCAATCAGCCCCAGCATTTT,CASSSDSFNQPQHF,.,TRBV19,TRBJ1-5,.
TGTGCCAGCAGCCCCGACGTCAGCAGGGGGGTAGCCACAGATACGCAGTATTTT,CASSPDVSRGVATDTQYF,.,TRBV5-8,TRBJ2-3,.
TGCGCCAGCTTCCCAGGGGGACAGGGGTACCACGAGCAGTACTTC,CASFPGGQGYHEQYF,.,TRBV5-1,TRBJ2-7,TRBD1
TGTGCCTGGAGTGTAGGGGGACAGGGGGCTGGAAACACCATATATTTT,CAWSVGGQGAGNTIYF,.,TRBV30,TRBJ1-3,TRBD1
TGTGCCAGCAGCTTGTTCCGGTTCAAGGACGAGCAGTACTTC,CASSLFRFKDEQYF,.,TRBV5-6,TRBJ2-7,.
TGTGCCAGCACCAGGGACCGCCCCTACGAGCAGTACTTC,CASTRDRPYEQYF,.,TRBV7-2,TRBJ2-7,.
TGTGCCAGCAGCCAAGATTACGGGGGAAGGGATCAGCCCCAGCATTTT,CASSQDYGGRDQPQHF,.,TRBV4-2,TRBJ1-5,.
TGCGCCAGCAGCTTGGACAGGACACAGTACGAGCAGTACTTC,CASSLDRTQYEQYF,.,TRBV5-1,TRBJ2-7,.
TGTGCCAGCAGTTTATTCAGAACCGGGGAGCTGTTTTTT,CASSLFRTGELFF,few,TRBV28,TRBJ2-2,.
TGTGCCATGGCCTTCGGGACTTCCTCCTACGAGCAGTACTTC,CAMAFGTSSYEQYF,once,TRBV10-3,TRBJ2-7,.
TGTGCCAGCAGCGCGCAGGGGGCAGTATCCTACAATGAGCAGTTCTTC,CASSAQGAVSYNEQFF,.,TRBV6-4,TRBJ2-1,TRBD1
TGTGCCAGCAGCTATCGGGGCGAGGAGCAGTTCTTC,CASSYRGEEQFF,once,TRBV7-6,TRBJ2-1,.
TGTGCCAGCAGCTTGGACGCCATCAATGAGCAGTTCTTC,CASSLDAINEQFF,.,TRBV5-4,TRBJ2-1,.
TGCGCCAGCAGCTTTGAACGGGGCACCACCCAAGAGACCCAGTACTTC,CASSFERGTTQETQYF,.,TRBV5-1,TRBJ2-5,.
TGTGCCAGCAGTGCAGGACAGGGCTATTCACCCCTCCACTTT,CASSAGQGYSPLHF,.,TRBV6-1,TRBJ1-6,TRBD1
TGTGCCTGGAGCTTCCGGGGGGATACTGAAGCTTTCTTT,CAWSFRGDTEAFF,.,TRBV30,TRBJ1-1,.
TGTGCCAGCAGCCGGGGAGACAGGAGAGGGTACGAGCAGTACTTC,CASSRGDRRGYEQYF,once,TRBV13,TRBJ2-7,.
TGTGCCACTTTGGACAGTAATAATTCACCCCTCCACTTT,CATLDSNNSPLHF,.,TRBV6-6,TRBJ1-6,.
TGTGCCAGCAGCTCCCGGGGGGGACAGGCCATGAACACTGAAGCTTTCTTT,CASSSRGGQAMNTEAFF,.,TRBV7-9,TRBJ1-1,TRBD1
TGTGCCAGCAGTCAGGACAGCCCTAACTATGGCTACACCTTC,CASSQDSPNYGYTF,.,TRBV6-4,TRBJ1-2,.
TGTGCCAGTAGTATAATCCCACAGGCCGGCGGGGCCCTCCACTTT,CASSIIPQAGGALHF,.,TRBV19,TRBJ1-6,.
TGCGCCAGCAGCCAAGAACCCGCGCCCCCTACTAATGAAAAACTGTTTTTT,CASSQEPAPPTNEKLFF,.,TRBV4-3,TRBJ1-4,.
TGTGCCAGCAGCGCAGACAGCTACTACGAGCAGTACTTC,CASSADSYYEQYF,.,TRBV7-9,TRBJ2-7,.
TGCAGCGTTGGGATCCCCGGGACTAGCAATGAGCAGTTCTTC,CSVGIPGTSNEQFF,.,TRBV29-1,TRBJ2-1,TRBD2
TGCGCCAGCAGCCAAGATCCCTGGGAGGTGAAATCACCCCTCCACTTT,CASSQDPWEVKSPLHF,.,TRBV4-3,TRBJ1-6,.
TGCGCCAGCAGCTTGCAAAGCAATGAGCAGTTCTTC,CASSLQSNEQFF,.,TRBV5-1,TRBJ2-1,.
TGCGCCAGCAGCCCCCAGCAGGGGCGCGGTGAGCAGTTCTTC,CASSPQQGRGEQFF,.,TRBV5-1,TRBJ2-1,.
TGTGCCAGTAAGGCCGGGGAGCTGTTTTTT,CASKAGELFF,.,TRBV19,TRBJ2-2,.
TGCGCCAGCAGTCAGGGTTTCGGTGGGGCTGTAGAAGAGACCCAGTACTTC,CASSQGFGGAVEETQYF,.,TRBV10-1,TRBJ2-5,.
TGTGCCAGCAGCCTCCGGACAGGGGGCGACTATGGCTACACCTTC,CASSLRTGGDYGYTF,.,TRBV4-2,TRBJ1-2,TRBD1
TGTGCCATTGGCGTTCCAGGGGGTGGGCAAGAGACCCAGTACTTC,CAIGVPGGGQETQYF,.,TRBV2,TRBJ2-5,TRBD1
TGTGCCAGCAGCTTAGCGCAGGCGATTGATGGCTACACCTTC,CASSLAQAIDGYTF,.,TRBV7-2,TRBJ1-2,.
TGTGCCAGCAGCCTAGCGGGACGTCCGGGCGGGGAGCTGTTTTTT,CASSLAGRPGGELFF,.,TRBV7-9,TRBJ2-2,TRBD2
TGCGCCAGCAGCCAAGAGGTTGCAGATACGCAGTATTTT,CASSQEVADTQYF,.,TRBV4-3,TRBJ2-3,.
TGCGCCAGCAGCACCGGACTAGCGGGAGATAAGCAGTTCTTC,CASSTGLAGDKQFF,.,TRBV5-1,TRBJ2-1,TRBD2
TGTGCCAGCAGCTTACGGGCTAGCGGAACCTACGAGCAGTACTTC,CASSLRASGTYEQYF,.,TRBV7-9,TRBJ2-7,TRBD2
TGCGCCAGCAGCTGGGGGGGACAGCCCACTGAAGCTTTCTTT,CASSWGGQPTEAFF,.,TRBV5-1,TRBJ1-1,TRBD1
TGTGCCAGTAGTTCCCGGCGGTACTCTGGGGCCAACGTCCTGACTTTC,CASSSRRYSGANVLTF,.,TRBV19,TRBJ2-6,.
TGTGCCAGCAGCTTAGGAGGGGCCCTGCTTGAAAAACTGTTTTTT,CASSLGGALLEKLFF,.,TRBV11-2,TRBJ1-4,.
TGTGCCAGTAGTCCCCAATCTCCCGGGACTAGCGGAGCCTACGAGCAGTACTTC,CASSPQSPGTSGAYEQYF,.,TRBV19,TRBJ2-7,TRBD2
TGTGCCAGCAGCCAGCGACAGGGTTGGAGTAACACTGAAGCTTTCTTT,CASSQRQGWSNTEAFF,.,TRBV14,TRBJ1-1,TRBD1
TGTGCCAGCAGCTTAGCGGTTAGCGGGAGGGGTGAGCAGTTCTTC,CASSLAVSGRGEQFF,.,TRBV7-2,TRBJ2-1,TRBD2
TGTGCCAGCAGCCTCCAGCCCCAAATGAACACTGAAGCTTTCTTT,CASSLQPQMNTEAFF,.,TRBV7-9,TRBJ1-1,.
TGTGCCAGCAGCTCCGGACTAGCGGGGAGCTCCTACAATGAGCAGTTCTTC,CASSSGLAGSSYNEQFF,.,TRBV11-3,TRBJ2-1,TRBD2
TGTGCCAGCAGGAAAGACGGGACCTACGAGCAGTACTTC,CASRKDGTYEQYF,.,TRBV7-2,TRBJ2-7,.
TGTGCCAGCACTCCCCGACAGGGTTCCTACGAGCAGTACTTC,CASTPRQGSYEQYF,.,TRBV6-5,TRBJ2-7,TRBD1
TGTGCCAGCAGCCCAAGCGCTAGCGTATACAATGAGCAGTTCTTC,CASSPSASVYNEQFF,.,TRBV7-3,TRBJ2-1,.
TGTGCCAGCAGCTTGAGGGACGTTACTGAAGCTTTCTTT,CASSLRDVTEAFF,.,TRBV5-5,TRBJ1-1,.
TGTGCCAGCAGTTGGACCCAAGTGGGCAATCAGCCCCAGCATTTT,CASSWTQVGNQPQHF,.,TRBV6-1,TRBJ1-5,.
TGTGCCAGCAGCTCTAGCGGAGGGGTATCGACCGGGGAGCTGTTTTTT,CASSSSGGVSTGELFF,.,TRBV7-2,TRBJ2-2,TRBD2
TGTGCCTGGAGTGTACAAGGCAGGGATAGCAATCAGCCCCAGCATTTT,CAWSVQGRDSNQPQHF,.,TRBV30,TRBJ1-5,.